The 4 T cell receptor beta chains below were found in one sample sequenced in a study of CD8+CD57+ T cells in acquired aplastic anemia. The TCR beta profiling, which covered VDJ combination and CDR3 sequence, was carried out using genomic DNA as the template. TCRdb re-analysed the reads in MiXCR, keeping a single row per CDR3 protein. The sample contains about half a million distinct CDR3 sequences, around 30% of which appear only once. Those patients picked for sequencing had displayed CD8+CD57+ cell expansion on flow cytometry. Material for sequencing was sorted CD4+, CD8+, or CD8+CD57+ T cells (not recorded which) from PBMCs. These receptors originate from a human donor with aplastic anemia.

On this clonotype: The germline gene is not matched at one end of the junction; a read error may be the cause. V and J are TRBV19 and TRBJ1-1; D perhaps matches TRBD1 (6 bases). CDR3 length: 13 residues. Per the germline V gene, CDR1 is LNHDA and CDR2 is SQIVND (reference sequence). The CDR3 region is CAGSIGVRGGAFF. In DNA form, the CDR3 reads TGTGCCGGTAGTATAGGGGTTCGAGGGGGAGCTTTCTTT.

J is TRBJ2-7 and V is TRBV6-4; D may be TRBD1 or TRBD2 (6 bases each). The CDR3 spans 15 residues. The V gene's germline CDR1 is MRHNA and CDR2 SNTAGT. Trimming removed 11 bases at V and 1 base at J, with 21 bases between. The CDR3 bases are TGTGCCGGCGGGTGGGGACTCGGGACATCCTACGAGCAGTACTTC. This codes for CAGGWGLGTSYEQYF.

The sample holds many counts of this clonotype. The V gene is TRBV7-2, the J gene TRBJ2-7; D tentatively fits TRBD1 or TRBD2 (6 bases each). V lost 1 base, J lost 2 bases, and 12 bases lay in between. Germline CDR1 SGHTA, CDR2 FQGNSA. There are 15 residues in the CDR3. The CDR3 reads CASSLEGGAAYEQYF. The CDR3 nucleotides are TGTGCCAGCAGCTTAGAGGGGGGCGCAGCCTACGAGCAGTACTTC.

CDR3 loop: CAISEPSGVGTEAFF. The CDR3 DNA reads as TGTGCCATCAGTGAGCCCTCAGGGGTGGGCACTGAAGCTTTCTTT. This chain joins TRBV10-3 and TRBJ1-1, with TRBD1 as a possible D gene (6 bases). Deletions cut 2 bases from V and 4 bases from J, with 14 bases between. This CDR3 comprises 15 residues. Germline values: CDR1 ENHRY, CDR2 SYGVKD.